These 26 T cell receptor beta chains share one sample of origin, sequenced in a study of blood T cell repertoires in COVID-19. The protocol was immunoSEQ multiplex PCR, while the TCRdb copy is restricted to in-frame clones and leaves out a portion. The table includes around 63,000 clones, around nine tenths detected once. The sample consisted of peripheral blood. The receptor set was obtained from an elderly woman with active COVID-19.

V gene TRBV5-1 combines with J gene TRBJ2-5, with TRBD2 matching 10 bases. This CDR3 contains 15 residues. Germline values: CDR1 SGHRS, CDR2 YFSETQ. V lost 7 bases and J lost 1; bases outside the gene matches: 7. The DNA for the CDR3 is TGCGCCAGCCACCGGACTAGCGGATCCCAAGAGACCCAGTACTTC. This codes for CASHRTSGSQETQYF.

The chain uses TRBV5-6 and TRBJ2-1; 12 nucleotides align to TRBD2. Germline V gives CDR1 SGHDT, CDR2 YYEEEE. Trimming at V came to 0 bases and at J to 9 bases, leaving 13 bases not matched to a gene. The CDR3 totals 18 residues. CDR3 in DNA: TGTGCCAGCAGCTTGGGACTAGCGGGGGCCCTCCCCCAGGCTGAGCAGTTCTTC. This gives the protein CASSLGLAGALPQAEQFF.

The chain is built from TRBV6-6 and TRBJ2-1, with D tentatively TRBD1 (6 bases). The CDR3 has 13 residues. CDR1 MNHNY and CDR2 SVGAGI come from the germline V gene (reference sequence). With 6 bases removed from V and 6 bases from J, the gap between germline ends came to 12 bases. CDR3 loop: CASRPLGANEQFF. Written as DNA, the CDR3 is TGTGCCAGCAGGCCCCTGGGGGCCAATGAGCAGTTCTTC.

The V call is TRBV16, the J call TRBJ2-1; tentative D call: TRBD2 (6 bases). Per the germline V gene, CDR1 is KGHSY and CDR2 is FQNENV. With 4 bases removed from V and 0 bases from J, the gap between germline ends came to 13 bases. CDR3 size: 16 residues. The CDR3 region is CASSPTGGASYNEQFF. CDR3 nucleotides: TGTGCCAGCAGCCCTACCGGAGGGGCCTCCTACAATGAGCAGTTCTTC.

The chain links TRBV7-2 to TRBJ1-1; D is unresolved. The CDR3 covers 14 residues. The germline gives CDR1 SGHTA, CDR2 FQGNSA. V was trimmed by 2 bases and J by 1 base, leaving 8 bases between them. The DNA for the CDR3 is TGTGCCAGCAGCTTACTGAGTCCGAACACTGAAGCTTTCTTT. Translated, it gives CASSLLSPNTEAFF.

This sequence joins TRBV3-1 (or the pseudogene TRBV3-2) and TRBJ2-2; 7 bases are a match to TRBD2. The CDR3 loop spans 16 amino acids. Germline CDR1 LGHDT, CDR2 YNNKEL (reference sequence). V was clipped by 1 base and J by 4 bases; unmatched bases: 6. The CDR3: CASSQARDYRTGELFF. The CDR3, as DNA: TGTGCCAGCAGCCAAGCGCGGGACTATCGCACCGGGGAGCTGTTTTTT.

The sample holds one count of this clone. The chain recombines TRBV2 with TRBJ1-1, with 7 nucleotides matching TRBD1. Germline V CDR1 and CDR2: SNHLY, FYNNEI. V was clipped by 5 bases and J by 1 base; unmatched bases: 7. This CDR3 comprises 15 residues. The DNA for the CDR3 is TGTGCCAGCAGTCTAGGGGGCGGAGGGAACACTGAAGCTTTCTTT. Its protein product is CASSLGGGGNTEAFF.

V and J are TRBV2 and TRBJ2-2, with 14 nucleotides matching TRBD2. J gave up 6 bases and V 6 bases, and 6 bases lay outside the gene matches. Per germline, CDR1 SNHLY and CDR2 FYNNEI. The CDR3 runs to 16 residues. CDR3 protein: CASSERLAGGSGELFF. CDR3 DNA: TGTGCCAGCAGCGAGCGACTAGCGGGGGGGTCCGGGGAGCTGTTTTTT.

This chain connects TRBV2 to TRBJ1-5; 7 positions agree with TRBD1. V lost 6 bases to trimming and J lost 4 bases; unmatched junction nucleotides: 6. Germline V gene lookup returns CDR1 SNHLY and CDR2 FYNNEI. This CDR3 has 14 residues. The CDR3 DNA reads as TGTGCCAGCAGCGCGACAGGGTTGAATCAGCCCCAGCATTTT. Amino acids: CASSATGLNQPQHF.

The rearrangement joins TRBV27 to TRBJ2-1; weak D call: TRBD2 (6 bases). This CDR3 spans 15 amino acids. The germline V gene encodes CDR1 MNHEY and CDR2 SMNVEV (reference sequence). The V and J ends lost 1 base and 5 bases respectively, with 12 bases between them. CDR3 in amino acids: CASSLLGTQHNEQFF. In DNA form, the CDR3 reads TGTGCCAGCAGTTTATTGGGGACTCAGCACAATGAGCAGTTCTTC.

V and J are TRBV6-5 and TRBJ2-7; 7 nucleotides line up with TRBD1. Unmatched junction bases numbered 6, after V lost 2 bases and J lost 8 bases. CDR3 length: 13 residues. CDR1 MNHEY and CDR2 SVGAGI come from the germline V gene. CDR3 sequence (DNA): TGTGCCAGCAGTTACGACAGGGATCAAAAGCAGTACTTC. This sequence encodes CASSYDRDQKQYF.

On this clone: Other nucleotide sequences in the sample specify the same CDR3. The rearrangement links TRBV9 to TRBJ2-3, with TRBD2 matching over 8 bases. The CDR3 sequence is 16 residues long. The germline V gene has CDR1 SGDLS and CDR2 YYNGEE. The V and J ends lost 0 bases and 2 bases, in that order; junction bases with no gene match: 5. CDR3 protein: CASSVGSSGSTDTQYF. The DNA of the CDR3 is TGTGCCAGCAGCGTAGGATCTAGCGGGTCCACAGATACGCAGTATTTT.

V is TRBV4-2 and J is TRBJ1-5; TRBD1 aligns across 8 bases. CDR3 size: 13 residues. V lost 4 bases to trimming and J lost 6 bases; unmatched junction nucleotides: 2. CDR1 is LGHNA and CDR2 is YNFKEQ in the germline V gene. The CDR3 is CASSPTGAQPQHF. CDR3 DNA: TGTGCCAGCAGCCCGACAGGGGCTCAGCCCCAGCATTTT.

This clone was observed once. The chain has TRBV19 and TRBJ2-4, with 9 bases identical to TRBD2. This CDR3 is 17 amino acids long. Germline lookup yields CDR1 LNHDA and CDR2 SQIVND (reference sequence). Germline trimming cut 4 bases from V and 1 base from J; bases unmatched to any gene: 8. The CDR3 protein is CASSKSVLAGAKNIQYF. The CDR3 bases are TGTGCCAGTAGTAAGTCGGTCCTAGCGGGGGCCAAAAACATTCAGTACTTC.

This clone was seen a few times. The V gene is TRBV6-6, the J gene TRBJ1-1, with TRBD1 matching 7 bases. V gave up 0 bases and J gave up 3 bases; unmatched junction bases: 7. The germline V gene has CDR1 MNHNY and CDR2 SVGAGI (reference sequence). There are 16 residues in the CDR3. The CDR3 sequence is CASSYSPGRGDTEAFF. The CDR3, as DNA: TGTGCCAGCAGTTACTCCCCTGGCAGGGGGGACACTGAAGCTTTCTTT.

The genes are TRBV28 and TRBJ1-1; 7 nucleotides agree with TRBD1. The CDR3 contains 15 residues. The V and J ends lost 7 bases and 1 base, in that order; junction bases with no gene match: 9. In germline, CDR1 is MDHEN, CDR2 SYDVKM. The chain's CDR3 is CASNPPPGGNTEAFF. CDR3 coding DNA: TGTGCCAGCAACCCCCCGCCAGGGGGGAACACTGAAGCTTTCTTT.

CDR3 protein: CASSTSGGAGELFF. Here the CDR3 DNA reads TGTGCCAGCAGCACTAGCGGGGGGGCCGGGGAGCTGTTTTTT. The rearrangement links TRBV28 to TRBJ2-2, with 13 bases aligning to TRBD2. CDR1 and CDR2 (germline): MDHEN, SYDVKM. The V and J ends lost 6 bases and 6 bases, in that order; junction bases with no gene match: 1. CDR3 length equals 14 residues.

Details on this clone: An end of the junction does not agree with germline; a read error may underlie this. This sequence joins TRBV28 and TRBJ1-2, with TRBD1 identical over 8 bases. This CDR3 has 13 residues. In germline, CDR1 is MDHEN, CDR2 SYDVKM. CDR3 nucleotide sequence: TGTGCCAGCAGGGAAGGCAGGGGGCGAGCGGACTCGTTC. It translates to CASREGRGRADSF.

This chain's CDR3 is CASRTGTGFEKLFF. The CDR3 region has the DNA TGTGCCAGCAGAACCGGGACAGGGTTTGAAAAACTGTTTTTT. The rearrangement uses TRBV6-5 and TRBJ1-4; TRBD1 matches at 9 bases. The CDR3 covers 14 residues. Germline V CDR1 and CDR2: MNHEY, SVGAGI. V was pared by 6 bases and J by 7 bases, with 6 bases of the junction left unmatched.

On this clone itself: The same CDR3 is also encoded by other DNA sequences in this sample. This chain joins TRBV18 and TRBJ2-2; 8 nucleotides line up with TRBD1. This CDR3 comprises 16 residues. The germline gives CDR1 KGHSH, CDR2 LQKENI. Trimming took 3 bases from V and 1 from J; bases not matched to a gene: 4. The CDR3 DNA reads TGTGCCAGCTCACCTGTCGGGACAGGGAACACCGGGGAGCTGTTTTTT. Translating gives CASSPVGTGNTGELFF.

The table lists this clone with a few counts. V usage is TRBV27 and J usage is TRBJ1-6, with TRBD1 matching over 9 bases. The germline V gene has CDR1 MNHEY and CDR2 SMNVEV (reference sequence). V gave up 5 bases and J gave up 14 bases; unmatched junction bases: 7. The CDR3 length is 13 residues. The CDR3 sequence is CASSIDRGMALHF. The DNA for the CDR3 is TGTGCCAGCAGTATAGACAGGGGGATGGCCCTCCACTTT.

This clone was found once. The CDR3 sequence: CASRVASGGQETQYF. The CDR3 nucleotides read TGTGCCAGCAGGGTGGCTAGCGGGGGGCAAGAGACCCAGTACTTC. The chain is built from TRBV2 and TRBJ2-5; 11 bases are shared with TRBD2. Germline V CDR1 and CDR2: SNHLY, FYNNEI. This CDR3 has 15 amino acids. Trimming cost V 6 bases and J 2 bases; bases outside gene matches: 5.

This sequence joins TRBV5-4 and TRBJ2-5; 10 bases agree with TRBD2. This CDR3 has 15 amino acids. Trimming took 4 bases from V and 1 from J; bases not matched to a gene: 4. Germline CDR1 reads SGHNT; CDR2 reads YYREEE (reference sequence). DNA for the CDR3: TGTGCCAGCAGCCCAGCGGGGGGGTTCCAAGAGACCCAGTACTTC. Encoded protein: CASSPAGGFQETQYF.

This clone was detected once. The chain uses TRBV6-2 or TRBV6-3 and TRBJ2-2; the D gene is possibly TRBD1 (6 bases). Trimming left V 4 bases short and J 7 bases short, with 13 bases between. The germline CDR1 and CDR2 sequences are MNHEY and SVGEGT. This CDR3 has 14 amino acids. CDR3 coding DNA: TGTGCCAGCAGTTTCTACAGGGCTGGCGGGGAGCTGTTTTTT. It codes for CASSFYRAGGELFF.

This chain links TRBV5-4 with TRBJ2-1, with 8 bases identical to TRBD2. Trimming cost V 2 bases and J 8 bases; bases outside gene matches: 9. Looked up from germline, CDR1 is SGHNT and CDR2 is YYREEE (reference sequence). CDR3 length: 15 amino acids. CDR3 region: CASSFGPAGEDEQFF. In DNA, the CDR3 is TGTGCCAGCAGCTTTGGTCCAGCGGGGGAGGATGAGCAGTTCTTC.

V and J are TRBV28 and TRBJ1-2; D may be TRBD1 (5 bases). Germline V lookup: CDR1 MDHEN, CDR2 SYDVKM. This CDR3 comprises 14 residues. V was pared by 6 bases and J by 4 bases, with 15 bases between. CDR3 in DNA: TGTGCCAGCAGCACCCCGGCCGGGGGCTATGGCTACACCTTC. This encodes CASSTPAGGYGYTF.